The clone carrying this T cell receptor beta chain has just a few counts. Its specificity is not known. The record originates from a study of T cell repertoires in cytomegalovirus infection. Across the whole study: Public TCR beta signature analysis indicated the presence of both CMV infection and matching HLA type.

From germline, CDR1 is SGHVS and CDR2 FQNEAQ. V lost 2 bases and J lost 10; bases outside the gene matches: 7. This CDR3 has 15 amino acids. Study conclusions and caveats: The response measured ex vivo was dominated by TCR beta clonotypes (HLA-C-restricted and CMV-specific).

One entry per CDR3 protein results from TCRdb running MiXCR on the reads. The table shows a few hundred thousand distinct CDR3 sequences, with roughly 29% occurring only once. The gene calls are TRBV7-8 and TRBJ1-6; TRBD1 agrees at 8 bases. This sequence was found in a human donor in good health (CMV status not recorded). Some clones in this sample may be carry-over from other donors' samples. Here the sequenced sample was cultured PBMCs, taken from culture after CMV antigen stimulation. CDR3 loop: CASSLTTGEVSPLHF. CDR3 bases: TGTGCCAGCAGCTTAACGACAGGGGAAGTCTCACCCCTCCACTTT. The full variable domain, in which reference TRBV7-8 and TRBJ1-6 provide the parts outside the CDR3, is GAGVSQSPRYKVAKRGQDVALRCDPISGHVSLFWYQQALGQGPEFLTYFQNEAQLDKSGLPSDRFFAERPEGSVSTLKIQRTQQEDSAVYLCASSLTTGEVSPLHFGNGTRLTVT.